The clone carrying this TCR beta chain came up a few times. This sample stems from a study of cytomegalovirus exposure and HLA in healthy donors. PCR used 60 Vbeta primers and 13 Jbeta primers. The data were produced by immunoSEQ multiplex PCR, yet TCRdb's version contains in-frame clones alone and is incomplete. This sample has about 110,000 clones, with around 79% found just once. Trimming stripped 5 bases from V and 4 bases from J, with 14 bases between. This CDR3 has 14 amino acids. Germline loops: CDR1 PRHDT, CDR2 FYEKMQ (reference sequence). The sample was PBMCs. This receptor was taken from a woman aged 25-40 years in good health and CMV-seronegative. The chain uses TRBV13 and TRBJ1-2; tentative D call: TRBD1 (5 bases). The CDR3 sequence is CASSGRGIFYGYTF. The CDR3 DNA sequence: TGTGCCAGCAGCGGAAGGGGAATCTTCTATGGCTACACCTTC.